Sequencing of this T cell receptor beta chain was carried out in a study of control samples from healthy donors and cancer patients. Profiling relied on immunoSEQ multiplex PCR, and the TCRdb table lists in-frame clones only, not all of them. The sample lists around 140,000 clones, just under 90% occurring once. V was pared by 5 bases and J by 2 bases, with 6 bases of the junction left unmatched. The CDR3 contains 14 residues. Germline CDR1 and CDR2: SEHNR and FQNEAQ (reference sequence). The specimen sequenced was PBMCs. This chain joins TRBV7-9 and TRBJ2-7, with 7 bases matching TRBD2. This TCR came from a man in his forties or fifties with head and neck cancer. As DNA, the CDR3 is TGTGCCAGCAGCCCTAGGGCGGGAGCCTACGAGCAGTACTTC. It specifies CASSPRAGAYEQYF.